This is a list of T cell receptor beta chains from one sample in a study of T-cell memory formation after mild COVID-19. A single record per CDR3 protein comes from TCRdb applying MiXCR to the 5' RACE reads. The table lists some 310,000 distinct CDR3 sequences, 20% to 25% of them singletons. The material sequenced was PBMCs or a T cell subset sorted from them (not recorded which). The receptors come from a man younger than 30 who had mild COVID-19 (a few samples of this study predate the infection). Cell type and time point are not known. Both conserved end residues are part of each CDR3. The order of the fields is V gene, J gene, CDR3 length, clone size, D gene, CDR3 protein, CDR3 DNA. A D gene is named only where the DNA matches it firmly. Only some rows state a clone size, as once, few, many or a class for expanded clones.

TRBV7-9	TRBJ2-2	18	few	NA	CASSLGGRRGLNTGELFF	TGTGCCAGCAGCTTAGGTGGCAGGCGTGGATTGAACACCGGGGAGCTGTTTTTT
TRBV4-1	TRBJ2-1	16	NA	NA	CASSPSGLRSYNEQFF	TGCGCCAGCAGCCCTTCGGGACTGCGCTCCTACAATGAGCAGTTCTTC
TRBV20-1	TRBJ1-5	14	NA	NA	CSARGGANNQPQHF	TGCAGTGCTAGAGGGGGAGCCAACAATCAGCCCCAGCATTTT
TRBV7-7	TRBJ2-3	13	many	NA	CASSLNPGDTQYF	TGTGCTAGCAGCTTAAACCCTGGAGATACGCAGTATTTT
TRBV2	TRBJ2-4	14	many	NA	CASSGGGLGNIQYF	TGTGCCAGCAGTGGTGGAGGGCTAGGAAACATTCAGTACTTC
TRBV7-2	TRBJ2-4	13	few	NA	CASSSKAKNIQYF	TGTGCCAGCAGCTCAAAAGCCAAAAACATTCAGTACTTC
TRBV7-9	TRBJ2-7	15	NA	NA	CASSLEGVPAYEQYF	TGTGCCAGCAGCTTAGAGGGGGTCCCGGCCTACGAGCAGTACTTC
TRBV6-1	TRBJ2-3	18	few	NA	CASSAYFPSPTGTDTQYF	TGTGCCAGCAGTGCCTACTTTCCTTCTCCCACGGGCACAGATACGCAGTATTTT
TRBV7-6	TRBJ2-2	12	NA	NA	CASRVMRGELFF	TGTGCCAGCAGGGTGATGAGGGGGGAGCTGTTTTTT
TRBV4-1	TRBJ1-2	17	few	NA	CASSQDMGLGLKYGYTF	TGCGCCAGCAGCCAAGATATGGGGTTGGGATTAAAATATGGCTACACCTTC
TRBV6-2/TRBV6-3	TRBJ1-1	14	few	NA	CASSYSIGAPEAFF	TGTGCCAGCAGTTACTCGATAGGGGCCCCTGAAGCTTTCTTT
TRBV7-6	TRBJ2-1	15	few	TRBD2	CASRTGLAPYNEQFF	TGTGCCAGCAGGACGGGACTAGCGCCCTACAATGAGCAGTTCTTC
TRBV6-6	TRBJ1-5	14	few	NA	CASSYPQENQPQHF	TGTGCCAGCAGTTACCCCCAAGAGAATCAGCCCCAGCATTTT
TRBV6-5	TRBJ1-5	13	NA	NA	CASGWQAYQPQHF	TGTGCCAGCGGGTGGCAGGCCTATCAGCCCCAGCATTTT
TRBV10-2	TRBJ2-7	16	NA	TRBD1	CASSQTGTGTIGEQYF	TGCGCCAGCAGCCAAACCGGGACAGGGACTATAGGCGAGCAGTACTTC
TRBV20-1	TRBJ2-1	11	few	NA	CSAFPAGEQFF	TGCAGTGCCTTCCCGGCGGGTGAGCAGTTCTTC
TRBV7-2	TRBJ1-1	14	NA	NA	CASSEKFRNTEAFF	TGTGCCAGCAGCGAAAAATTCCGAAACACTGAAGCTTTCTTT
TRBV5-1	TRBJ1-4	14	NA	NA	CASSFQETNEKLFF	TGCGCCAGCAGCTTTCAAGAAACTAATGAAAAACTGTTTTTT
TRBV12-3/TRBV12-4	TRBJ2-3	17	NA	TRBD2	CASSYSEWGGIGDTQYF	TGTGCCAGCAGCTACTCAGAGTGGGGGGGAATTGGAGATACGCAGTATTTT
TRBV29-1	TRBJ2-1	10	NA	TRBD1	CSVKTGLQFF	TGCAGCGTAAAGACAGGGTTGCAGTTCTTC
TRBV2	TRBJ2-3	14	few	NA	CASSEEGGTDTQYF	TGTGCCAGCAGTGAGGAGGGGGGCACAGATACGCAGTATTTT
TRBV20-1	TRBJ1-4	11	NA	NA	CSARVDEKLFF	TGCAGTGCTAGAGTCGACGAAAAACTGTTTTTT